This T cell receptor beta chain is from a study of T cell changes during pregnancy in multiple sclerosis. This clone occurred once. The same CDR3 can be traced to other DNA sequences in this sample. Only in-frame clones appear in the TCRdb table, and some are missing; sequencing was by immunoSEQ multiplex PCR. The table has 43,000 or so clones, approximately 90% seen once. Germline lookup yields CDR1 SGHTA and CDR2 FQGTGA. The CDR3 is 14 residues long. V was clipped by 5 bases and J by 2 bases; unmatched bases: 5. The TCR was taken from a female donor with multiple sclerosis, enrolled in a pregnancy study. This sequence joins TRBV7-3 and TRBJ2-5; 7 bases map to TRBD1. The sample was peripheral blood, taken in the first trimester of pregnancy. Here the CDR3 reads CASSPTGLQETQYF. As DNA, the CDR3 is TGTGCCAGCAGCCCGACAGGGCTTCAAGAGACCCAGTACTTC. The full variable domain, its missing parts supplied by reference TRBV7-3 and TRBJ2-5, is GAGVSQTPSNKVTEKGKYVELRCDPISGHTALYWYRQSLGQGPEFLIYFQGTGAADDSGLPNDRFFAVRPEGSVSTLKIQRTERGDSAVYLCASSPTGLQETQYFGPGTRLLVL.